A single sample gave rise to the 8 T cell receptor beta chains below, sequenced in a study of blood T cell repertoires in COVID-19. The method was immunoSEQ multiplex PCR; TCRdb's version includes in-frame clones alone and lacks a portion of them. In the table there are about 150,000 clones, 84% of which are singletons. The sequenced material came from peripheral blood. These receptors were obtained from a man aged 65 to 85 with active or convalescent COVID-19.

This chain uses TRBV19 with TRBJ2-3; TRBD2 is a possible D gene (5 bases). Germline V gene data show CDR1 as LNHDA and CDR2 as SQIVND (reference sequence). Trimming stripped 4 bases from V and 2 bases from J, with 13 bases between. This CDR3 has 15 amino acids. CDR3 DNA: TGTGCCAGTAGTACCCCAGACGGGATCACAGATACGCAGTATTTT. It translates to CASSTPDGITDTQYF.

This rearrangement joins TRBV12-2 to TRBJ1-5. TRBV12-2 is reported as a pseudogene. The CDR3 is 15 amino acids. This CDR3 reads CASRKSYMDYQPQHF. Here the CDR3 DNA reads TGTGCAAGTCGCAAATCCTATATGGACTATCAGCCCCAGCATTTT.

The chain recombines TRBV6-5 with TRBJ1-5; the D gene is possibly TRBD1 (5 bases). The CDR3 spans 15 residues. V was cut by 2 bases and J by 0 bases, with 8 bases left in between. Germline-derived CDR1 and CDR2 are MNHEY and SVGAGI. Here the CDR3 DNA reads TGTGCCAGCAGTTACACAGGACATAGCAATCAGCCCCAGCATTTT. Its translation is CASSYTGHSNQPQHF.

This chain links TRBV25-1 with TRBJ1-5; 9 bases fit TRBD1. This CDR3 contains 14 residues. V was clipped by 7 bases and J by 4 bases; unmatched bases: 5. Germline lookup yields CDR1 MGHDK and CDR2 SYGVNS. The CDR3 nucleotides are TGTGCCAGCACCGGGACAGGGCGGAATCAGCCCCAGCATTTT. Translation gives CASTGTGRNQPQHF.

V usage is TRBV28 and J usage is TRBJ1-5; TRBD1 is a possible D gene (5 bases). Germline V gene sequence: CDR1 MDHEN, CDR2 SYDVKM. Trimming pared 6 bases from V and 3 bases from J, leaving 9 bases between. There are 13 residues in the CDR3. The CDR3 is CASRGQVNQPQHF. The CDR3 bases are TGTGCCAGCAGGGGGCAGGTCAATCAGCCCCAGCATTTT.

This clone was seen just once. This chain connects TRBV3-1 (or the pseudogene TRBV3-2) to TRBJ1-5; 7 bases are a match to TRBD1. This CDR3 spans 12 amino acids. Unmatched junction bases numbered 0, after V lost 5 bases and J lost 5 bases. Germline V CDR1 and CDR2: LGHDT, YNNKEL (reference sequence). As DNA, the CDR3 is TGTGCCAGCAGCACAGGGGATCAGCCCCAGCATTTT. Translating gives CASSTGDQPQHF.

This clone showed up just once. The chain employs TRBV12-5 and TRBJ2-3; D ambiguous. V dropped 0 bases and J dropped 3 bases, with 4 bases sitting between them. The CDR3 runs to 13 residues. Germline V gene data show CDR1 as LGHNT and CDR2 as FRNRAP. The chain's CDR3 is CASGLVQTDTQYF. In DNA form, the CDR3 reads TGTGCTAGTGGTTTGGTACAGACAGATACGCAGTATTTT.

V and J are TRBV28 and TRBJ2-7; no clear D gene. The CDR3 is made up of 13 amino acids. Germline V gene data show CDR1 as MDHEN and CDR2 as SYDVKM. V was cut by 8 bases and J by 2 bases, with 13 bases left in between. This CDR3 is CASVTQVTYEQYF. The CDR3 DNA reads TGTGCCAGCGTCACCCAGGTAACCTACGAGCAGTACTTC.